This TCR beta chain came from a study of CD8+CD57+ T cells in acquired aplastic anemia. Study results and caveats: Researchers reported that CD8+ Simpson's diversity was not significantly different in patients versus controls. Found in both controls and patients were approximately 29 CD8+ CDR3 sequences.

The template for TCR beta VDJ and CDR3 sequence profiling was genomic DNA. TCRdb fed the reads into MiXCR, producing one record per CDR3 protein. The sample has some 220,000 distinct CDR3 sequences, around 32% seen once. This clonotype was observed a handful of times. The target antigen is unknown. The TCR sequence derives from a human donor in good health, serving as a control. The material sequenced was sorted CD4+, CD8+, or CD8+CD57+ T cells (not recorded which) from PBMCs.

The CDR3 nucleotides are TGTGCCAGCGGACGGGACCGACTAGACACCGGGGAGCTGTTTTTT. It translates to CASGRDRLDTGELFF. The rearrangement uses TRBV27 and TRBJ2-2, with a possible D match to TRBD2 (6 bases). The CDR3 is 15 residues long. With 8 bases removed from V and 3 bases from J, the gap between germline ends came to 16 bases. Germline lookup yields CDR1 MNHEY and CDR2 SMNVEV (reference sequence).